The text below deals with one T cell receptor (beta chain). TCRdb re-called the PCR reads through MiXCR, storing one row per CDR3 protein. The table shows about 90,000 distinct CDR3 sequences, with 45% to 50% occurring only once. The sample belongs to a study of CDR3 diversity in severe acne. CDR3 length: 13 amino acids. Germline-derived CDR1 and CDR2 are SQVTM and ANQGSEA. Trimming cost V 6 bases and J 4 bases, with 15 bases left between them. Sequenced sample: blood. This TCR derives from a male donor in good health, serving as a control. The chain joins TRBV29-1 to TRBJ1-1; D gene ambiguous. The CDR3 sequence: CSVLLTGGTEAFF. The CDR3 nucleotides are TGCAGCGTGCTTCTCACGGGCGGCACTGAAGCTTTCTTT.